One and the same sample provided the 30 T cell receptor beta chains below, sequenced in a study of T-cell memory formation after mild COVID-19. TCRdb ran MiXCR on the 5' RACE reads and lists one entry per CDR3 protein. Counted here are approximately 270,000 distinct CDR3 sequences, roughly 16% occurring once; the ten biggest clones make up 20% to 25%. The sequenced sample consisted of PBMCs or a T cell subset sorted from them (not recorded which). The receptors originated from a man aged 18-30 years who had mild COVID-19 (a few samples of this study predate the infection). Cell type and time point are not known.

This chain links TRBV20-1 with TRBJ2-5, with D hard to call. Germline CDR1 and CDR2: DFQATT and SNEGSKA (reference sequence). The CDR3 has 13 residues. V shed 1 base and J shed 2 bases, with 8 bases lying between them. CDR3 nucleotide sequence: TGCAGTGCTAGAGGGCAGCTACAAGAGACCCAGTACTTC. Protein sequence: CSARGQLQETQYF.

This chain connects TRBV18 to TRBJ1-1, with a possible D match to TRBD1 (5 bases). V was shortened by 1 base and J by 0 bases, with 27 bases between the two germline ends. The CDR3 totals 21 residues. Germline values: CDR1 KGHSH, CDR2 LQKENI. Here the CDR3 DNA reads TGTGCCAGCTCACCACGCGCAAGTCGTTCGGGGCAGGGAAATATGAACACTGAAGCTTTCTTT. Protein sequence: CASSPRASRSGQGNMNTEAFF.

This clonotype was counted a few times. This chain links TRBV20-1 with TRBJ2-1; TRBD2 aligns across 9 bases. The CDR3 covers 14 residues. Trimming at V came to 6 bases and at J to 7 bases, leaving 10 bases not matched to a gene. The germline CDR1 and CDR2 sequences are DFQATT and SNEGSKA (reference sequence). The CDR3 region is CSALGLAGSNEQFF. DNA for the CDR3: TGCAGTGCCTTAGGGCTAGCGGGATCAAATGAGCAGTTCTTC.

This clonotype came up many times. The V and J genes are TRBV12-3 or TRBV12-4 and TRBJ2-5; D ambiguous. V was shortened by 4 bases and J by 5 bases, with 8 bases between the two germline ends. This CDR3 is built from 12 residues. The CDR3 nucleotides are TGTGCCAGCAGTTATATATCGGAGACCCAGTACTTC. Its protein is CASSYISETQYF.

This chain connects TRBV6-5 to TRBJ2-5; no definite D call. V lost 7 bases and J lost 9, with 18 bases in between. There are 13 residues in the CDR3. Looked up from germline, CDR1 is MNHEY and CDR2 is SVGAGI. The DNA of the CDR3 is TGTGCCAGCACCCCAAAGCTGGGGTGGGCCCAGTACTTC. It codes for CASTPKLGWAQYF.

This sequence joins TRBV15 and TRBJ2-2; unclear D gene. Germline V gene sequence: CDR1 LNHNV, CDR2 YYDKDF (reference sequence). CDR3 size: 13 residues. V was cut by 4 bases and J by 8 bases, with 11 bases left in between. CDR3 loop: CATSNRASGELFF. CDR3 bases: TGTGCCACCAGCAATAGAGCGAGTGGGGAGCTGTTTTTT. The full variable domain, rest sourced from reference TRBV15 and TRBJ2-2, is DAMVIQNPRYQVTQFGKPVTLSCSQTLNHNVMYWYQQKSSQAPKLLFHYYDKDFNNEADTPDNFQSRRPNTSFCFLDIRSPGLGDTAMYLCATSNRASGELFFGEGSRLTVL.

This clonotype was counted many times. The CDR3 sequence: CATSRDRGGGKAFF. The CDR3 DNA reads as TGTGCCACCAGCAGAGATCGGGGAGGGGGGAAAGCTTTCTTT. J is TRBJ1-1 and V is TRBV15; D possibly corresponds to TRBD1 (6 bases). CDR3 size: 14 residues. V lost 0 bases to trimming and J lost 9 bases, with 14 bases between them. Looked up from germline, CDR1 is LNHNV and CDR2 is YYDKDF (reference sequence).

The sample holds many counts of this clonotype. V usage is TRBV5-1 and J usage is TRBJ1-1; TRBD1 matches 10 bases. CDR1 and CDR2 from the germline V gene are SGHRS and YFSETQ. This CDR3 spans 14 amino acids. V dropped 3 bases and J dropped 5; count of bases not matched to a gene: 4. This CDR3 is CASSWDRGGTEAFF. The CDR3 DNA reads TGCGCCAGCAGCTGGGACAGGGGTGGAACTGAAGCTTTCTTT.

The chain joins TRBV5-5 to TRBJ1-4; a possible D gene is TRBD1 (5 bases). The CDR3 consists of 15 residues. The V gene lost 1 base and the J gene lost 6 bases, with 13 bases spanning the gap. CDR1 is SGHKS and CDR2 is YYEKEE in the germline V gene (reference sequence). DNA for the CDR3: TGTGCCAGCAGCTTGATCGGAGGGGACCATGAAAAACTGTTTTTT. Protein product: CASSLIGGDHEKLFF.

The genes are TRBV6-6 and TRBJ1-4; possibly TRBD1 for D (5 bases). With 7 bases removed from V and 11 bases from J, the gap between germline ends came to 20 bases. The CDR3 runs to 14 residues. Germline assignment: CDR1 MNHNY and CDR2 SVGAGI (reference sequence). The CDR3 is CASTTSWGEVKLFF. For the CDR3, the DNA is TGTGCCAGCACCACCAGTTGGGGGGAGGTCAAACTGTTTTTT.

This clonotype has just a few counts. This sequence joins TRBV6-2 or TRBV6-3 and TRBJ2-1; perhaps TRBD2 as D (6 bases). This CDR3 contains 14 residues. Trimming removed 7 bases from V and 8 bases from J, with 18 bases in between. From germline, CDR1 is MNHEY and CDR2 SVGEGT. The CDR3: CASIPGGRRHEQFF. The CDR3, as DNA: TGTGCCAGCATCCCCGGGGGAAGGCGCCATGAGCAGTTCTTC.

This clonotype was counted ten times or more. The genes are TRBV6-2 or TRBV6-3 and TRBJ1-1, with D possibly matching TRBD1 (6 bases). Trimming stripped 6 bases from V and 0 bases from J, with 14 bases between. The CDR3 totals 15 residues. Germline-derived CDR1 and CDR2 are MNHEY and SVGEGT. The CDR3 nucleotides are TGTGCCAGCAGCCCGCACAGGGTAATGAACACTGAAGCTTTCTTT. This gives the protein CASSPHRVMNTEAFF.

In this sample, this clonotype turned up a few times. The chain links TRBV28 to TRBJ1-1; 8 positions match TRBD1. CDR3 length: 15 amino acids. The germline CDR1 and CDR2 sequences are MDHEN and SYDVKM. Trimming at V came to 6 bases and at J to 5 bases, leaving 11 bases not matched to a gene. The CDR3 nucleotides read TGTGCCAGCAGGGTACCCTGGACAGGGAAAACTGAAGCTTTCTTT. Its translation: CASRVPWTGKTEAFF.

This clonotype appeared a few times. This chain links TRBV15 with TRBJ1-2; possibly TRBD1 for D (6 bases). Germline V gives CDR1 LNHNV, CDR2 YYDKDF (reference sequence). The CDR3 runs to 13 residues. The V gene lost 6 bases and the J gene lost 4 bases, with 12 bases spanning the gap. The CDR3 DNA reads as TGTGCCACCAGGGGGGGCGCGGGCTATGGCTACACCTTC. Translation: CATRGGAGYGYTF.

The chain joins TRBV12-3 or TRBV12-4 to TRBJ2-3, with D possibly matching TRBD2 (7 bases). The CDR3 is 18 residues long. Trimming removed 5 bases from V and 7 bases from J, with 28 bases in between. This CDR3 reads CASSAGAGGGGPRHTQYF. In DNA form, the CDR3 reads TGTGCCAGCAGTGCAGGGGCAGGAGGCGGGGGCCCCCGTCATACGCAGTATTTT.

This clonotype has a handful of counts. The chain has TRBV6-6 and TRBJ2-1; TRBD2 aligns across 9 bases. V shed 6 bases and J 7 bases; nucleotides not matched to a gene: 10. Looked up from germline, CDR1 is MNHNY and CDR2 is SVGAGI (reference sequence). This CDR3 comprises 15 residues. DNA of the CDR3: TGTGCCAGCAGCCCCATGAGCGGGGGGAGAAATGAGCAGTTCTTC. Translation: CASSPMSGGRNEQFF.

The gene calls are TRBV5-1 and TRBJ2-2; TRBD2 matches 13 bases. CDR1 and CDR2 from the germline V gene are SGHRS and YFSETQ. J was trimmed by 7 bases and V by 3 bases; bases with no gene match: 6. The CDR3 runs 16 residues. The CDR3 DNA follows: TGCGCCAGCAGCTCCGGGACTAGCGGGGATGTCGGGGAGCTGTTTTTT. Translating gives CASSSGTSGDVGELFF.

Only a few counts were recorded for this clonotype. The rearrangement links TRBV7-2 to TRBJ2-1; 7 positions agree with TRBD1. The germline V gene has CDR1 SGHTA and CDR2 FQGNSA. The J segment lost 8 bases and the V segment lost 5 bases, leaving 9 bases of the junction unmatched. The CDR3 loop spans 14 amino acids. CDR3 sequence: CASSIDRAGYEQFF. The CDR3, as DNA: TGTGCCAGCAGCATAGACAGGGCAGGGTATGAGCAGTTCTTC.

This clonotype has a count of ten or more. The genes are TRBV12-3 or TRBV12-4 and TRBJ2-3, with D tentatively TRBD1 (5 bases). The CDR3 spans 14 residues. The V end lost 3 bases, the J end lost 0 bases, and 7 bases lay between the germline ends. CDR3 bases: TGTGCCAGCAGTTTGACAGCTAGCACAGATACGCAGTATTTT. Its translation: CASSLTASTDTQYF.

This clonotype was detected only a few times. V usage is TRBV7-2 and J usage is TRBJ2-7; 7 bases align to TRBD1. The germline V gene encodes CDR1 SGHTA and CDR2 FQGNSA. The CDR3 loop spans 14 amino acids. V was pared by 1 base and J by 3 bases, with 3 bases of the junction left unmatched. The CDR3 spells CASSLGWTGYEQYF. The CDR3 DNA reads as TGTGCCAGCAGCTTAGGGTGGACAGGCTACGAGCAGTACTTC.

The chain uses TRBV18 and TRBJ2-7; a possible D gene is TRBD2 (6 bases). The CDR3 is 14 residues long. The V and J ends lost 3 bases and 7 bases respectively, with 16 bases between them. Germline assignment: CDR1 KGHSH and CDR2 LQKENI. The CDR3 protein is CASSPSLGGEEQYF. The CDR3 bases are TGTGCCAGCTCACCGTCCCTTGGAGGGGAAGAGCAGTACTTC.

This clonotype has only a few counts. This chain uses TRBV6-5 with TRBJ2-1, with 9 nucleotides matching TRBD2. J lost 11 bases, V lost 7 bases, and 9 bases had no gene match. From germline, CDR1 is MNHEY and CDR2 SVGAGI. This CDR3 contains 13 residues. The CDR3 nucleotides read TGTGCCAGCACCCCCCGCGGGGGGGGAAAGCAGTTCTTC. Its translation: CASTPRGGGKQFF.

The CDR3 loop reads CASSSTPADNYGYTF. As DNA, the CDR3 is TGCGCCAGCAGCTCGACCCCGGCAGACAACTATGGCTACACCTTC. The chain joins TRBV5-1 to TRBJ1-2; D remains ambiguous. The CDR3 runs 15 residues. Germline CDR1 reads SGHRS; CDR2 reads YFSETQ. Trimming removed 3 bases from V and 2 bases from J, with 14 bases in between.

This clonotype was seen more than once but under ten times. J is TRBJ2-7 and V is TRBV20-1, with D tentatively TRBD1 or TRBD2 (6 bases each). Germline V gives CDR1 DFQATT, CDR2 SNEGSKA (reference sequence). The CDR3 length is 13 residues. V gave up 0 bases and J gave up 6 bases, with 12 bases separating them. The CDR3 DNA sequence: TGCAGTGCTAGAGAAGGGGGGCGCGGCGAGCAGTACTTC. Protein: CSAREGGRGEQYF.

Only a few counts were recorded for this clonotype. This chain uses TRBV6-5 with TRBJ2-7; D gene ambiguous. CDR1 is MNHEY, CDR2 SVGAGI, per germline. This CDR3 has 13 amino acids. V was cut by 11 bases and J by 3 bases, with 17 bases left in between. The DNA for the CDR3 is TGTGCCTCCAAGGGTAACCTAGGCTACGAGCAGTACTTC. This encodes CASKGNLGYEQYF.

This clonotype came up a few times. The rearrangement uses TRBV5-1 and TRBJ1-2; D might be TRBD1 (6 bases). The CDR3 covers 14 residues. Trimming removed 0 bases from V and 6 bases from J, with 12 bases in between. Germline V lookup: CDR1 SGHRS, CDR2 YFSETQ. The CDR3 DNA sequence: TGCGCCAGCAGCTTGGCCCGAAGGGGGGATGGCTACACCTTC. This gives the protein CASSLARRGDGYTF.

This clonotype was recorded a few times. As DNA, the CDR3 is TGTGCCAGCAGTTCCACCTCCGGGACCTCGGGTATTGAGACCCAGTACTTC. It translates to CASSSTSGTSGIETQYF. The chain is built from TRBV9 and TRBJ2-5, with D perhaps given as TRBD1 or TRBD2 (5 bases each). Germline CDR1 reads SGDLS; CDR2 reads YYNGEE. CDR3 length: 17 residues. Trimming cost V 5 bases and J 5 bases, with 25 bases left between them.

This clonotype has just a few counts. The chain combines TRBV5-1 with TRBJ2-4; 7 bases fit TRBD1. The CDR3 extends over 16 amino acids. Unmatched junction bases numbered 13, after V lost 4 bases and J lost 6 bases. Per the germline V gene, CDR1 is SGHRS and CDR2 is YFSETQ. The chain's CDR3 is CASSPGQVPRGNIQYF. The CDR3 bases are TGCGCCAGCAGCCCAGGACAGGTTCCAAGGGGAAACATTCAGTACTTC.

This clonotype was observed at least ten times. The rearrangement joins TRBV7-3 to TRBJ1-1; possible D gene TRBD1, 6 bases. The ends were cut back, 8 bases at V and 1 base at J, with 11 bases in the middle. Germline V lookup: CDR1 SGHTA, CDR2 FQGTGA. The CDR3 has 13 residues. The CDR3 is CASGDTANTEAFF. In DNA, the CDR3 is TGTGCCAGCGGGGACACAGCGAACACTGAAGCTTTCTTT. The variable domain in full, completed from reference TRBV7-3 and TRBJ1-1, reads GAGVSQTPSNKVTEKGKYVELRCDPISGHTALYWYRQSLGQGPEFLIYFQGTGAADDSGLPNDRFFAVRPEGSVSTLKIQRTERGDSAVYLCASGDTANTEAFFGQGTRLTVV.

A few counts support this clonotype. The rearrangement uses TRBV4-3 and TRBJ2-3; 12 nucleotides agree with TRBD2. The J segment lost 2 bases and the V segment lost 1 base, leaving 1 base of the junction unmatched. Germline assignment: CDR1 LGHNA and CDR2 YSLEER. The CDR3 sequence is 16 residues long. CDR3 sequence reads: CASSQGLAGVTDTQYF. CDR3 in DNA: TGCGCCAGCAGCCAAGGACTAGCGGGGGTCACAGATACGCAGTATTTT.